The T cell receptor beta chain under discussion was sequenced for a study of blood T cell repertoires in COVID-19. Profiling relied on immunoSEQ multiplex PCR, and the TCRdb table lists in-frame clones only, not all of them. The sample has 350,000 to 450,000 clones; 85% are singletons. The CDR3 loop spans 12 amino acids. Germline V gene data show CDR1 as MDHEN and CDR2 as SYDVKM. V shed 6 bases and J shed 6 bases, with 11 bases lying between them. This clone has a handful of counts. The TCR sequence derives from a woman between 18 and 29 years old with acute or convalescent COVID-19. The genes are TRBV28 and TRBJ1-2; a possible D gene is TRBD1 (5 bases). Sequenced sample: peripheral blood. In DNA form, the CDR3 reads TGTGCCAGCAGGCCCCCAGGGAATGGCTACACCTTC. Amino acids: CASRPPGNGYTF.